This T cell receptor (beta chain) was retrieved from a study of blood T cells in healthy people across ages. Overall study findings and caveats: Strong correlation was found linking TCR beta diversity to naive T cell percentage.

Germline-derived CDR1 and CDR2 are SGHTA and FQGNSA. The CDR3 consists of 15 residues. The V and J ends lost 2 bases and 1 base respectively, with 11 bases between them. Many counts were recorded for this clonotype. Its specificity is not known. For the second PCR, which ran for 7 to 11 cycles, a sample-barcoded 5' primer and a J-beta primer mix were used. From the 5' RACE reads, TCRdb called clonotypes with MiXCR, one entry per CDR3 protein. The sample lists about 670,000 distinct CDR3 sequences, under 65% occurring once. Sequenced input: blood. The chain recombines TRBV7-2 with TRBJ1-2; a weak D match, TRBD1 (5 bases). The sequence came from a woman older than 75 in good health. For the CDR3, the DNA is TGTGCCAGCAGCTTATCATGGGACCGTAACTATGGCTACACCTTC. Protein sequence: CASSLSWDRNYGYTF.